This entry lists 2 T cell receptor beta chains sequenced from one sample in a study of beta chain features in type 1 diabetes. Study findings and constraints: Within each of all four CD4+ subsets, Type 1 diabetes patients had TCRB CDR3s that were moderately but significantly shorter.

The isolated RNA, all of it, was reverse transcribed, so expressed TCRB transcripts were what got sequenced. Profiling relied on immunoSEQ multiplex PCR, and the TCRdb table lists in-frame clones only, not all of them. Among about 180,000 clones listed, 7.8% were seen once. Antigens of these TCRs are unknown. The sequencing input was central memory CD4+ T cells from blood. These receptors originate from a woman aged 40 to 49 with type 1 diabetes.

This clone was seen only a few times. This chain uses TRBV5-1 with TRBJ1-1; D uncertain. V gave up 4 bases and J gave up 5 bases, with 15 bases separating them. CDR1 is SGHRS, CDR2 YFSETQ, per germline. CDR3 size: 14 residues. CDR3: CASSPRLGETEAFF. CDR3 coding DNA: TGCGCCAGCAGCCCGAGGCTTGGAGAAACTGAAGCTTTCTTT.

This clone was seen a few times. The rearrangement joins TRBV5-5 to TRBJ2-5; maybe TRBD2 (6 bases). The germline gives CDR1 SGHKS, CDR2 YYEKEE (reference sequence). V was clipped by 4 bases and J by 2 bases, with 12 bases between them. The CDR3 is 14 amino acids. The CDR3 DNA reads TGTGCCAGCAGCCCGGGGGACGGTCAAGAGACCCAGTACTTC. It is translated as CASSPGDGQETQYF.